The 5 T cell receptor beta chains given below trace back to one sample, sequenced in a study of blood T cell repertoires in COVID-19. Produced via immunoSEQ multiplex PCR; TCRdb's table is partial and in-frame only. This table has approximately 240,000 clones, approximately 90% appearing once. Sequenced material: PBMCs or T cells enriched from blood (not recorded which). Source of these receptors: a woman in her thirties with acute COVID-19.

The rearrangement uses TRBV28 and TRBJ2-1; 11 bases line up with TRBD2. The CDR3 sequence is 17 residues long. After removal of 3 bases from V and 2 bases from J, the junction contained 6 bases not matched to a gene. Germline V lookup: CDR1 MDHEN, CDR2 SYDVKM. The CDR3 sequence: CASSFNRLAGPYNEQFF. CDR3 coding DNA: TGTGCCAGCAGTTTCAACCGACTAGCGGGACCCTACAATGAGCAGTTCTTC.

The chain is built from TRBV28 and TRBJ1-1; D may be TRBD1 (6 bases). Between the trimmed V and J ends, which lost 5 bases and 10 bases, there was a span of 17 bases. The CDR3 covers 13 residues. Per germline, CDR1 MDHEN and CDR2 SYDVKM. The chain's CDR3 is CASSPPPGVRAFF. In DNA, the CDR3 is TGTGCCAGCAGTCCCCCCCCAGGGGTAAGAGCTTTCTTT.

CDR3 sequence reads: CASSMGSRNQPQHF. The DNA of the CDR3 is TGTGCCAGTAGTATGGGCAGCCGGAATCAGCCCCAGCATTTT. This chain joins TRBV19 and TRBJ1-5; D uncertain. The germline V gene encodes CDR1 LNHDA and CDR2 SQIVND (reference sequence). The CDR3 is 14 amino acids. The V and J ends lost 3 bases and 4 bases respectively, with 10 bases between them. Supplemented by reference TRBV19 and TRBJ1-5, the full variable domain reads DGGITQSPKYLFRKEGQNVTLSCEQNLNHDAMYWYRQDPGQGLRLIYYSQIVNDFQKGDIAEGYSVSREKKESFPLTVTSAQKNPTAFYLCASSMGSRNQPQHFGDGTRLSIL.

The chain carries TRBV5-4 and TRBJ1-4; a weak D match, TRBD1 (5 bases). Trimming cost V 4 bases and J 1 base, with 14 bases left between them. There are 16 residues in the CDR3. Germline lookup yields CDR1 SGHNT and CDR2 YYREEE (reference sequence). The CDR3 coding sequence is TGTGCCAGCAGCGCCGCATTAGGGGAAACTAATGAAAAACTGTTTTTT. This codes for CASSAALGETNEKLFF.

The gene calls are TRBV7-2 and TRBJ1-1; weak D call: TRBD1 (5 bases). Germline V gene sequence: CDR1 SGHTA, CDR2 FQGNSA. CDR3 size: 15 residues. V was cut by 3 bases and J by 0 bases, with 11 bases left in between. The CDR3 coding sequence is TGTGCCAGCAGCTTTGGGGCGGGGGTGAACACTGAAGCTTTCTTT. Translated, it gives CASSFGAGVNTEAFF.